The 5 T cell receptor beta chains presented below share a single source sample, sequenced in a study of cytomegalovirus exposure and HLA in healthy donors. This PCR relied on a set of 60 Vbeta primers and 13 Jbeta primers. This table comes from immunoSEQ multiplex PCR, and its TCRdb copy is limited to in-frame clones, with some not included. The data show about 190,000 clones, around 86% seen once. Sequencing input: PBMCs. The receptor source for this set is a man aged 45 to 65 in good health and CMV-seronegative.

This chain uses TRBV6-6 with TRBJ2-7, with D hard to call. The CDR3 runs 12 residues. With 6 bases removed from V and 4 bases from J, the gap between germline ends came to 10 bases. Germline V gene lookup returns CDR1 MNHNY and CDR2 SVGAGI (reference sequence). CDR3 in amino acids: CASSGSLYEQYF. CDR3 DNA: TGTGCCAGCAGCGGTTCCCTATACGAGCAGTACTTC.

The chain has TRBV9 and TRBJ2-2; D remains unclear. V gave up 0 bases and J gave up 4 bases, with 7 bases separating them. Germline loops: CDR1 SGDLS, CDR2 YYNGEE. CDR3 length: 14 amino acids. The DNA for the CDR3 is TGTGCCAGCAGCGTAGACCCTAGCACCGGGGAGCTGTTTTTT. This translates into CASSVDPSTGELFF.

V is TRBV6-5 and J is TRBJ2-3; no firm D call. This CDR3 comprises 15 residues. Trimming took off 4 bases at V and 0 bases at J, with 11 bases between the two ends. Per the germline V gene, CDR1 is MNHEY and CDR2 is SVGAGI. The CDR3 nucleotides read TGTGCCAGCAGTTTGTCTTATGGCAGCACAGATACGCAGTATTTT. Protein: CASSLSYGSTDTQYF.

The chain recombines TRBV7-2 with TRBJ1-2; D uncertain. The CDR3 length is 12 residues. Germline values: CDR1 SGHTA, CDR2 FQGNSA. Trimming removed 4 bases at V and 3 bases at J, with 6 bases between. CDR3 sequence: CASSSEYYGYTF. In DNA, the CDR3 is TGTGCCAGCAGCTCAGAATACTATGGCTACACCTTC.

The chain combines TRBV2 with TRBJ2-5, with TRBD1 as a possible D gene (6 bases). The CDR3 totals 15 residues. Germline CDR1 SNHLY, CDR2 FYNNEI. The germline V and J ends were trimmed by 1 base and 5 bases, with 14 bases remaining between them. The CDR3 DNA is TGTGCCAGCAGTGAAGACGGGGTGAGGGGGGAGACCCAGTACTTC. Residues: CASSEDGVRGETQYF.